The 20 T cell receptor beta chains below come from one sample, sequenced in a study of early stage breast cancer tumors. TCRdb keeps only in-frame clones here, not all; method: immunoSEQ multiplex PCR. The sample shows about 28,000 clones, about 80% of them seen only once. Sequenced sample: blood. These receptors originate from a person in their sixties with breast cancer.

This clone was seen a single time. The rearrangement uses TRBV4-3 and TRBJ2-7; weak D call: TRBD2 (5 bases). V was cut by 2 bases and J by 1 base, with 9 bases left in between. Germline-derived CDR1 and CDR2 are LGHNA and YSLEER. The CDR3 has 14 residues. The CDR3 here is CASSQIGLSYEQYF. Here the CDR3 DNA reads TGCGCCAGCAGCCAAATAGGACTTTCCTACGAGCAGTACTTC.

The V call is TRBV30, the J call TRBJ1-4; no definite D call. Germline CDR1 reads GTSNPN; CDR2 reads SVGIG (reference sequence). V dropped 1 base and J dropped 8 bases, with 8 bases sitting between them. The CDR3 covers 12 residues. The CDR3 nucleotides are TGTGCCTGGAGTGCCCACGGGGAAAAACTGTTTTTT. Translation gives CAWSAHGEKLFF. Drawing the rest from reference TRBV30 and TRBJ1-4, the complete variable domain is SQTIHQWPATLVQPVGSPLSLECTVEGTSNPNLYWYRQAAGRGLQLLFYSVGIGQISSEVPQNLSASRPQDRQFILSSKKLLLSDSGFYLCAWSAHGEKLFFGSGTQLSVL.

This clone was observed a few times. The chain links TRBV7-9 to TRBJ2-7; tentative D call: TRBD1 (5 bases). This CDR3 comprises 13 residues. CDR1 and CDR2 from the germline V gene are SEHNR and FQNEAQ (reference sequence). Trimming pared 5 bases from V and 2 bases from J, leaving 10 bases between. The CDR3 coding sequence is TGTGCCAGCAGCCCAGGGCGCACCTACGAGCAGTACTTC. This sequence encodes CASSPGRTYEQYF. Looking up the rest from reference TRBV7-9 and TRBJ2-7 gives the full variable domain: DTGVSQNPRHKITKRGQNVTFRCDPISEHNRLYWYRQTLGQGPEFLTYFQNEAQLEKSRLLSDRFSAERPKGSFSTLEIQRTEQGDSAMYLCASSPGRTYEQYFGPGTRLTVT.

The chain carries TRBV27 and TRBJ1-2; D is ambiguous. The V end lost 10 bases, the J end lost 7 bases, and 25 bases lay between the germline ends. The CDR3 runs 15 residues. Germline V CDR1 and CDR2: MNHEY, SMNVEV (reference sequence). This chain's CDR3 is CATYTPRTLLGGYTF. The CDR3 DNA follows: TGTGCCACCTATACCCCCCGGACCTTACTAGGTGGCTACACCTTC.

This rearrangement joins TRBV30 to TRBJ1-5, with 7 bases identical to TRBD1. The CDR3 consists of 13 residues. V was pared by 3 bases and J by 7 bases, with 6 bases of the junction left unmatched. The germline V gene encodes CDR1 GTSNPN and CDR2 SVGIG (reference sequence). This CDR3 is CAWRDTGEQPQHF. CDR3 sequence (DNA): TGTGCCTGGAGGGATACAGGGGAACAGCCCCAGCATTTT. Supplemented by reference TRBV30 and TRBJ1-5, the full variable domain reads SQTIHQWPATLVQPVGSPLSLECTVEGTSNPNLYWYRQAAGRGLQLLFYSVGIGQISSEVPQNLSASRPQDRQFILSSKKLLLSDSGFYLCAWRDTGEQPQHFGDGTRLSIL.

The CDR3 nucleotides are TGTGCCATCAGCGATCCAAGGGAACGGGGGAACTACACCTTC. Protein: CAISDPRERGNYTF. This chain links TRBV10-3 with TRBJ1-2, with a possible D match to TRBD1 (5 bases). Germline values: CDR1 ENHRY, CDR2 SYGVKD. V was pared by 6 bases and J by 10 bases, with 21 bases between. The CDR3 has 14 residues.

The chain uses TRBV6-8 and TRBJ1-1; D remains unclear. CDR1 is MNHGY, CDR2 SAAAGT, per germline. The CDR3 has 17 residues. The V end was cut by 4 bases, the J end by 4 bases, with 22 bases between. CDR3 nucleotides: TGTGCCAGCAGTTTACCTACGTGGGTGGAGGCGAGCACTGAAGCTTTCTTT. Amino acid sequence: CASSLPTWVEASTEAFF.

Concerning this clone: At the DNA level, this CDR3 is encoded by other sequences in the same sample as well. V usage is TRBV18 and J usage is TRBJ2-1; 11 bases align to TRBD2. Germline V CDR1 and CDR2: KGHSH, LQKENI. This CDR3 comprises 15 residues. V lost 2 bases and J lost 5; bases outside the gene matches: 2. This chain's CDR3 is CASSPGSGRDNEQFF. The CDR3 DNA reads TGTGCCAGCTCACCAGGTAGCGGGAGGGACAATGAGCAGTTCTTC.

In DNA, the CDR3 is TGCGCCAGCGCATTACAGGGGGCGCTTTCGGAGACCCAGTACTTC. Protein product: CASALQGALSETQYF. The chain combines TRBV5-1 with TRBJ2-5; 9 positions agree with TRBD1. The CDR3 is 15 residues long. The trim removed 7 bases at V and 5 bases at J, leaving 12 bases unmatched. CDR1 and CDR2 from the germline V gene are SGHRS and YFSETQ. The variable domain in full, with the rest retrieved from reference TRBV5-1 and TRBJ2-5, is KAGVTQTPRYLIKTRGQQVTLSCSPISGHRSVSWYQQTPGQGLQFLFEYFSETQRNKGNFPGRFSGRQFSNSRSEMNVSTLELGDSALYLCASALQGALSETQYFGPGTRLLVL.

The chain couples TRBV9 to TRBJ2-1; a possible D gene is TRBD2 (5 bases). The CDR3 loop spans 15 amino acids. The germline gives CDR1 SGDLS, CDR2 YYNGEE. Trimming stripped 3 bases from V and 8 bases from J, with 18 bases between. The CDR3 DNA follows: TGTGCCAGCAGCGCCGGCGGCCGGGGTCTAGATGAGCAGTTCTTC. Protein sequence: CASSAGGRGLDEQFF. Using reference TRBV9 and TRBJ2-1 for the parts outside the CDR3, the full variable domain is DSGVTQTPKHLITATGQRVTLRCSPRSGDLSVYWYQQSLDQGLQFLIQYYNGEERAKGNILERFSAQQFPDLHSELNLSSLELGDSALYFCASSAGGRGLDEQFFGPGTRLTVL.

This chain uses TRBV18 with TRBJ1-1; TRBD1 matches at 10 bases. The ends lost 2 bases at V and 5 bases at J; junction bases unmatched: 5. The CDR3 has 15 amino acids. Germline V gene data show CDR1 as KGHSH and CDR2 as LQKENI. CDR3 DNA: TGTGCCAGCTCACCAGGGACAGGGGAGTGGACTGAAGCTTTCTTT. Its translation is CASSPGTGEWTEAFF.

The chain carries TRBV19 and TRBJ2-7; 7 bases line up with TRBD2. The germline V gene encodes CDR1 LNHDA and CDR2 SQIVND (reference sequence). Losses at the gene ends were 5 bases for V and 1 base for J; bases not matched to a gene: 5. The CDR3 has 14 residues. CDR3 DNA: TGTGCCAGTAGTTCCCCGGGGGGTTCCTACGAGCAGTACTTC. Translated: CASSSPGGSYEQYF. Looking up the rest from reference TRBV19 and TRBJ2-7 gives the full variable domain: DGGITQSPKYLFRKEGQNVTLSCEQNLNHDAMYWYRQDPGQGLRLIYYSQIVNDFQKGDIAEGYSVSREKKESFPLTVTSAQKNPTAFYLCASSSPGGSYEQYFGPGTRLTVT.

V is TRBV5-1 and J is TRBJ2-2; 13 bases align to TRBD2. Germline V gene data show CDR1 as SGHRS and CDR2 as YFSETQ. The J segment lost 5 bases and the V segment lost 4 bases, leaving 5 bases of the junction unmatched. CDR3 length: 16 residues. CDR3 sequence (DNA): TGCGCCAGCAGCGGACTAGCGGGAGACAGAACCGGGGAGCTGTTTTTT. Translated: CASSGLAGDRTGELFF.

The CDR3 DNA reads as TGCAGCGTTGAGGTCAGCTCCTACGAGCAGTACTTC. This gives the protein CSVEVSSYEQYF. The rearrangement uses TRBV29-1 and TRBJ2-7; D gene unclear. This CDR3 contains 12 residues. V dropped 3 bases and J dropped 0 bases, with 6 bases sitting between them. Germline V gene lookup returns CDR1 SQVTM and CDR2 ANQGSEA.

The V call is TRBV11-3, the J call TRBJ2-2; maybe TRBD1 (5 bases). The CDR3 is made up of 14 amino acids. The germline gives CDR1 SGHNT, CDR2 YENEEA. Trimming removed 1 base from V and 7 bases from J, with 10 bases in between. The CDR3 is CASSLAGAGGELFF. The CDR3 nucleotides read TGTGCCAGCAGCTTAGCTGGGGCCGGCGGGGAGCTGTTTTTT.

This chain uses TRBV6-1 with TRBJ1-1; D uncertain. CDR3 length: 14 amino acids. Looked up from germline, CDR1 is MNHNS and CDR2 is SASEGT. V lost 0 bases and J lost 1, with 6 bases in between. CDR3 sequence reads: CASSEASGNTEAFF. In nucleotides, the CDR3 is TGTGCCAGCAGTGAAGCTTCAGGGAACACTGAAGCTTTCTTT.

This chain connects TRBV30 to TRBJ2-7; the D gene is possibly TRBD1 (5 bases). The V end was cut by 0 bases, the J end by 3 bases, with 6 bases between. CDR1 is GTSNPN and CDR2 is SVGIG in the germline V gene (reference sequence). The CDR3 sequence is 12 residues long. The CDR3 nucleotides read TGTGCCTGGAGTGTAAGGGGCTACGAGCAGTACTTC. It translates to CAWSVRGYEQYF.

The chain has TRBV9 and TRBJ2-7; possible D gene TRBD2, 6 bases. The CDR3 contains 13 residues. The germline CDR1 and CDR2 sequences are SGDLS and YYNGEE. The germline V and J ends were trimmed by 4 bases and 7 bases, with 15 bases remaining between them. The DNA of the CDR3 is TGTGCCAGCAGCTTCGGGCTAGCGAGTGAGCAGTACTTC. Protein sequence: CASSFGLASEQYF.

This clone was counted once. V is TRBV5-4 and J is TRBJ1-1; 7 bases are shared with TRBD1. The CDR3 consists of 14 residues. Unmatched junction bases numbered 6, after V lost 6 bases and J lost 1 base. The germline CDR1 and CDR2 sequences are SGHNT and YYREEE (reference sequence). The CDR3 bases are TGTGCCAGCAACCAACAGGGGAGGAACACTGAAGCTTTCTTT. As protein: CASNQQGRNTEAFF. Using reference TRBV5-4 and TRBJ1-1 for the parts outside the CDR3, the full variable domain is ETGVTQSPTHLIKTRGQQVTLRCSSQSGHNTVSWYQQALGQGPQFIFQYYREEENGRGNFPPRFSGLQFPNYSSELNVNALELDDSALYLCASNQQGRNTEAFFGQGTRLTVV.

The chain links TRBV7-3 to TRBJ2-2, with 16 bases identical to TRBD2. V was clipped by 0 bases and J by 6 bases; unmatched bases: 10. Germline V lookup: CDR1 SGHTA, CDR2 FQGTGA. The CDR3 covers 20 residues. The CDR3 here is CASSLTGLAGGPFPPGELFF. CDR3 nucleotide sequence: TGTGCCAGCAGCTTAACGGGACTAGCGGGAGGGCCTTTCCCCCCCGGGGAGCTGTTTTTT.